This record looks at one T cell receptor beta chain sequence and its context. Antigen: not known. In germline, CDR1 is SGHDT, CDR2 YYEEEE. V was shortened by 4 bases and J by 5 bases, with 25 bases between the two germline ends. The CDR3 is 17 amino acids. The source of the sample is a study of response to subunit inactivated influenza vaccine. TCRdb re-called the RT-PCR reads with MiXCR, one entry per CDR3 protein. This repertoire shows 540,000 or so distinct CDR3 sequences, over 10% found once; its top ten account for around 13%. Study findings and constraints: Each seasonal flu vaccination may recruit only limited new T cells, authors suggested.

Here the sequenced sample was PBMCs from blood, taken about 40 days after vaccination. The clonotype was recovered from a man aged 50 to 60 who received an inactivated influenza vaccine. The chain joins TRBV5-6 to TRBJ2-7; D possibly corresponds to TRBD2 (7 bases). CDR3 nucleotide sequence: TGTGCCAGCAGCCAATATGGAGGGGGGGCGCATCGTAACGAGCAGTACTTC. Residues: CASSQYGGGAHRNEQYF. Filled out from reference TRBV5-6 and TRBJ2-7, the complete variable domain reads DAGVTQSPTHLIKTRGQQVTLRCSPKSGHDTVSWYQQALGQGPQFIFQYYEEEERQRGNFPDRFSGHQFPNYSSELNVNALLLGDSALYLCASSQYGGGAHRNEQYFGPGTRLTVT.